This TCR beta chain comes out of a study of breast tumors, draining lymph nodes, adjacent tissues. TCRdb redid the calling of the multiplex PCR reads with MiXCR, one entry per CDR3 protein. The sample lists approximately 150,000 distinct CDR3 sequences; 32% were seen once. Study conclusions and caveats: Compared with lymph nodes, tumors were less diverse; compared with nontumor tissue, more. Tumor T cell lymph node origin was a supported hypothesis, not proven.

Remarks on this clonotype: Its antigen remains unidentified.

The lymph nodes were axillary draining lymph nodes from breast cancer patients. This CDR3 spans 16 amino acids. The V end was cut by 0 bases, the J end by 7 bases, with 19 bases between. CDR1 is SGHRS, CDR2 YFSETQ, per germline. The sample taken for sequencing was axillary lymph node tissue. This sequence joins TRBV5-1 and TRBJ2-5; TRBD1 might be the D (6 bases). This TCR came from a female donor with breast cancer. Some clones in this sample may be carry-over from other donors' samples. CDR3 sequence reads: CASSLARDIPAGTQYF. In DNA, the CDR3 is TGCGCCAGCAGCTTGGCCAGGGACATCCCCGCGGGGACCCAGTACTTC.